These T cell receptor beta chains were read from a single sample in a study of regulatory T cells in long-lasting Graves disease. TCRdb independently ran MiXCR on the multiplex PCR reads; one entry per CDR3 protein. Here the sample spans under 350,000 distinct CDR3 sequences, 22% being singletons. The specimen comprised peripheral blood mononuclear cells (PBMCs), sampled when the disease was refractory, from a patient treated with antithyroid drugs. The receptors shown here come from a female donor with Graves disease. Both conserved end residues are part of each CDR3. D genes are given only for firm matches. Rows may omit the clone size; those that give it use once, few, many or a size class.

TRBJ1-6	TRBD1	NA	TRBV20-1	TGCAGTGCTACCAGTACAGGGGAGTTCGGAACGAATTCACCCCTCCACTTT	CSATSTGEFGTNSPLHF
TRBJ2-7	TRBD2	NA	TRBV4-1	TGCGCCAGCAGCCAACCTCGACTAGCGGGAGGGCCAGGTGAGCAGTACTTC	CASSQPRLAGGPGEQYF
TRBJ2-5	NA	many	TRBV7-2	TGTGCCAGCAGTAGTGAAGAGACCCAGTACTTC	CASSSEETQYF
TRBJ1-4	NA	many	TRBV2	TGTGCCAGCGCTGGCGAAAAACTGTTTTTT	CASAGEKLFF
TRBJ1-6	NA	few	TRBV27	TGTGCCAGCAGTTTACGGGGGCAAGGATATTCACCCCTCCACTTT	CASSLRGQGYSPLHF
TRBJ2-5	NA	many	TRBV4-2	TGTGCCAGCAGCCAAGTAGCATCACGCGAGATACAAGAGACCCAGTACTTC	CASSQVASREIQETQYF
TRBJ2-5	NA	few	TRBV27	TGTGCCAGCAGTTTATCGGTCGCCCACCAAGAGACCCAGTACTTC	CASSLSVAHQETQYF
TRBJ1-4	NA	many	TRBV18	TGTGCCAGCTCACCAGGGGCTTCAACTAATGAAAAACTGTTTTTT	CASSPGASTNEKLFF
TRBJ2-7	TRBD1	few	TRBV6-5	TGTGCCAGCAGTTACGGCGCCGGGACAGGGAGCGAAGAGCAGTACTTC	CASSYGAGTGSEEQYF
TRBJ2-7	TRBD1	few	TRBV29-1	TGCAGCGTGGACAGGGGCTACGAGCAGTACTTC	CSVDRGYEQYF
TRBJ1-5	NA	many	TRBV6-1	TGTGCCAGCGTAAACCCGGTGGGGAATCAGCCCCAGCATTTT	CASVNPVGNQPQHF
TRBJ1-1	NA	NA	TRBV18	TGTGCCAGCTCAGCCCCGGACACCGGAGCTTTCTTT	CASSAPDTGAFF
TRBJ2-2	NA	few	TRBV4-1	TGCGCCAGCAGTACAGGACCCACCACGAACACCGGGGAGCTGTTTTTT	CASSTGPTTNTGELFF
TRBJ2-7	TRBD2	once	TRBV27	TGTGCCAGCAAGACGGGTAGCGGGAACTCCTACGAGCAGTACTTC	CASKTGSGNSYEQYF
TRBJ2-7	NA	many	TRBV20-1	TGCAGTGCCTCCCCCCTCCGTGCGACGAGTTCCCGCGACGAGCAGTACTTC	CSASPLRATSSRDEQYF
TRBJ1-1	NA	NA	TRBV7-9	TGTGCCAGCAGCTTTACAGGTTACACTGAAGCTTTCTTT	CASSFTGYTEAFF
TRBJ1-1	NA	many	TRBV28	TGTGCCAGCAGATCCATGAACACTGAAGCTTTCTTT	CASRSMNTEAFF
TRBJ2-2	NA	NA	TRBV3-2	TGTGCCAGCAGCCCGGGCCAGGTCAACACCGGGGAGCTGTTTTTT	CASSPGQVNTGELFF
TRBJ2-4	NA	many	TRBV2	TGTGCCAGCAGCGCCACGGTAAACATTCAGTACTTC	CASSATVNIQYF
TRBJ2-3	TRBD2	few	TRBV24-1	TGTGCCACCAGTGTTCGAGCGGGAGGCACAGATACGCAGTATTTT	CATSVRAGGTDTQYF
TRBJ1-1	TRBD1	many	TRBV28	TGTGCCAGCAGAACGGACAGGCGCCTACCTGAGAACACTGAAGCTTTCTTT	CASRTDRRLPENTEAFF
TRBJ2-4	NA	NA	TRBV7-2	TGTGCCAGCAGCTTCCGGATACCGGGACTGGGCAAAAACATTCAGTACTTC	CASSFRIPGLGKNIQYF
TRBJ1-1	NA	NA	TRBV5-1	TGCGCCAGCAGCTTGCGGCGGGGGAACACTGAAGCTTTCTTT	CASSLRRGNTEAFF
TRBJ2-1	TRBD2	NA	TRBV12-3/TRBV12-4	TGTGCCAGCAGACCCCTAGCGGGCGGGAACAATGAGCAGTTCTTC	CASRPLAGGNNEQFF
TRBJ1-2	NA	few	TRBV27	TGTGCCAGCAGTTTCAAGGCGCAGGGTTTTAGTGGCTACACCTTC	CASSFKAQGFSGYTF
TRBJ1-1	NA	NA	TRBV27	TGTGCCAGCAGTTTATTTTCAGGGGACACTGAAGCTTTCTTT	CASSLFSGDTEAFF
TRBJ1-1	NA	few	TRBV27	TGTGCCAGCAGTTTAAGGCGGGTGGGCTCTGAAGCTTTCTTT	CASSLRRVGSEAFF
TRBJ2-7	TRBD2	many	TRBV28	TGTGCCAGCAGTTTATCGGAGCGGGGGGAAGATTACGAGCAGTACTTC	CASSLSERGEDYEQYF
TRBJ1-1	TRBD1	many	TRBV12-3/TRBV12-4	TGTGCCAGCAGCCAACAGGGGGGGAACACTGAAGCTTTCTTT	CASSQQGGNTEAFF
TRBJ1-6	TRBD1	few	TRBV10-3	TGTGCCATCAGTGAGCCAGACAGGGGTAATTCACCCCTCCACTTT	CAISEPDRGNSPLHF
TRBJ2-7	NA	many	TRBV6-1	TGTGCCAGCAGTGTTTTCATTTCATACGAGCAGTACTTC	CASSVFISYEQYF
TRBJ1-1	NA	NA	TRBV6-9	TGTGCCAGCAGTTACTTTTATGGGGGGCGCAACACTGAAGCTTTCTTT	CASSYFYGGRNTEAFF
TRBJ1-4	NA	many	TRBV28	TGTGCCAGCAGCAAGGGGGGTGAAAAACTGTTTTTT	CASSKGGEKLFF
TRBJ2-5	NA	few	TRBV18	TGTGCCAGCTCATTATCAGGGGGGACGGAGACCCAGTACTTC	CASSLSGGTETQYF
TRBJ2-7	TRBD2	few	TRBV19	TGTGCCAGTGGACAACCTAGCGGGAGAGTTAGCGAGCAGTACTTC	CASGQPSGRVSEQYF
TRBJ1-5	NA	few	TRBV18	TGTGCCAGCTCACCACGAGGGGAAGCCTGGGCAAATCAGCCCCAGCATTTT	CASSPRGEAWANQPQHF
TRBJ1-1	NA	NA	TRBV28	TGTGCCAGCTCCCGATGGGGCATTAACACTGAAGCTTTCTTT	CASSRWGINTEAFF
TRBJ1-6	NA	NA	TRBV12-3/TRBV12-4	TGTGCCAGCAGTTTAGACCCCGGGTTCGGCTCACCCCTCCACTTT	CASSLDPGFGSPLHF
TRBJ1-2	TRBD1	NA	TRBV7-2	TGTGCCAGCAGCTTGTACAGGGGGACTAACTATGGCTACACCTTC	CASSLYRGTNYGYTF
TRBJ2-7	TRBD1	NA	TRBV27	TGTGCCAGCGGGTGGGACAGCTACGAGCAGTACTTC	CASGWDSYEQYF